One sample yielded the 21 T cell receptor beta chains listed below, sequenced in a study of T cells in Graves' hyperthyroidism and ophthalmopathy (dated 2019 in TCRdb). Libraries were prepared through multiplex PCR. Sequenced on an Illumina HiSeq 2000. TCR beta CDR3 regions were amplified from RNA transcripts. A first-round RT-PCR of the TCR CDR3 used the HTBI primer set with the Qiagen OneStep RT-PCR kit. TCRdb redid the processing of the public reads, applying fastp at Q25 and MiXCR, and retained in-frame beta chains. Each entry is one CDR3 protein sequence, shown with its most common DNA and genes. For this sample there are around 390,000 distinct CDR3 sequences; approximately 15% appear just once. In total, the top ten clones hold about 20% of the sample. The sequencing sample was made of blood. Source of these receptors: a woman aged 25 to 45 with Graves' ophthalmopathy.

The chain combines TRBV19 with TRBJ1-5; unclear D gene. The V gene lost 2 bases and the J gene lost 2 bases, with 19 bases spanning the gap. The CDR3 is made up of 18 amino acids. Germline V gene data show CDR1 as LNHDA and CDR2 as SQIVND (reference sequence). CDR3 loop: CASSINRLGTSGNQPQHF. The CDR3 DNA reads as TGTGCCAGTAGTATAAATCGACTCGGAACGAGTGGCAATCAGCCCCAGCATTTT.

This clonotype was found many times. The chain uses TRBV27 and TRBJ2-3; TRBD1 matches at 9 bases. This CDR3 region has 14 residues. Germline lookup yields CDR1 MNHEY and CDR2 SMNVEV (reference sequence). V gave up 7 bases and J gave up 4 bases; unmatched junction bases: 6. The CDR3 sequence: CASNPGQGPDTQYF. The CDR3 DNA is TGTGCCAGCAACCCGGGACAGGGTCCAGATACGCAGTATTTT.

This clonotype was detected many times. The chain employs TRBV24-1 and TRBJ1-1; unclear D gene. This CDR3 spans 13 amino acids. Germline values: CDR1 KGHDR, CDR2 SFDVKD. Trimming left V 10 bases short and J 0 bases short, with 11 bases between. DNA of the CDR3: TGTGCCACTCGGGAGAGATTGAACACTGAAGCTTTCTTT. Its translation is CATRERLNTEAFF.

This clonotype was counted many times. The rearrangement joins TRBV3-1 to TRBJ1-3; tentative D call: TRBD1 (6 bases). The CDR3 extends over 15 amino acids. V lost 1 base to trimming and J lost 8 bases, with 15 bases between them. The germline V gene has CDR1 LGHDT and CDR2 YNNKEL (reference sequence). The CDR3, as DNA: TGTGCCAGCAGCCAAGGTCCGGGGGCACGGGACACCATATATTTT. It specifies CASSQGPGARDTIYF.

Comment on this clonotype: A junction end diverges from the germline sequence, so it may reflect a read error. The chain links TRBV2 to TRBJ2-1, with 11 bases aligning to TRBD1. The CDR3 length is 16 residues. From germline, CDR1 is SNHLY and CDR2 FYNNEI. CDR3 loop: CASREGGTGGYNEQFF. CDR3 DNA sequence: TGTGCCAGCAGAGAAGGGGGGACAGGGGGCTACAATGAGCAGTTCTTC.

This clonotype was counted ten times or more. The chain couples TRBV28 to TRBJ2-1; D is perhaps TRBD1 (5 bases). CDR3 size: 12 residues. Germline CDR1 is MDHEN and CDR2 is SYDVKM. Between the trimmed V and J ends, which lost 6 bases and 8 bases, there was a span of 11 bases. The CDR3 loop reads CASRPGRDEQFF. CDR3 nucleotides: TGTGCCAGCAGACCAGGGCGCGATGAGCAGTTCTTC.

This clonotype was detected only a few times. In DNA form, the CDR3 reads TGTGCCACCAGTGGACTAGCGGGGGGGCTTTTTAACACCGGGGAGCTGTTTTTT. Amino acids: CATSGLAGGLFNTGELFF. V is TRBV24-1 and J is TRBJ2-2; TRBD2 aligns across 14 bases. This CDR3 spans 18 amino acids. CDR1 KGHDR and CDR2 SFDVKD come from the germline V gene. With V trimmed by 5 bases and J by 2 bases, 6 bases remained unmatched.

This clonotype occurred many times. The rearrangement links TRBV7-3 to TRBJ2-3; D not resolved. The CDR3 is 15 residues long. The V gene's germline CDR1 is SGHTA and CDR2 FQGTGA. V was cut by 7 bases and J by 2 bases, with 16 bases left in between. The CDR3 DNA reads TGTGCCAGCATCAAATCTCGGACGGACACAGATACGCAGTATTTT. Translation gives CASIKSRTDTDTQYF. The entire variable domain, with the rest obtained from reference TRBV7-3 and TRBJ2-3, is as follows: GAGVSQTPSNKVTEKGKYVELRCDPISGHTALYWYRQSLGQGPEFLIYFQGTGAADDSGLPNDRFFAVRPEGSVSTLKIQRTERGDSAVYLCASIKSRTDTDTQYFGPGTRLTVL.

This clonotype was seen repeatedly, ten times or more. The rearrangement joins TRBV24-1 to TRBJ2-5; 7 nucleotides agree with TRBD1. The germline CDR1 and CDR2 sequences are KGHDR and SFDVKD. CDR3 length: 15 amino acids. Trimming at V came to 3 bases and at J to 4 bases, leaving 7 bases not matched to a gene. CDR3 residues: CATSDQDRVPETQYF. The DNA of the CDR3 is TGTGCCACCAGTGATCAAGACAGGGTTCCAGAGACCCAGTACTTC.

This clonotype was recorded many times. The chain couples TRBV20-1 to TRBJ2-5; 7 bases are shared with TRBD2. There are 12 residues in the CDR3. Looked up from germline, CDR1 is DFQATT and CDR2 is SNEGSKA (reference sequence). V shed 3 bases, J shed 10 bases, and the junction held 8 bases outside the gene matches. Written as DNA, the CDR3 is TGCAGTGCTAGTATCCTAGCGGCAGGCCAGTACTTC. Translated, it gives CSASILAAGQYF.

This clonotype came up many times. The CDR3 loop is CASSPTGTGGGPAQPQHF. CDR3 coding DNA: TGTGCCAGCAGCCCAACCGGGACAGGGGGCGGCCCGGCTCAGCCCCAGCATTTT. This chain links TRBV12-3 or TRBV12-4 with TRBJ1-5; the match to TRBD1 covers 12 bases. The CDR3 runs 18 residues. The J segment lost 6 bases and the V segment lost 6 bases, leaving 15 bases of the junction unmatched.

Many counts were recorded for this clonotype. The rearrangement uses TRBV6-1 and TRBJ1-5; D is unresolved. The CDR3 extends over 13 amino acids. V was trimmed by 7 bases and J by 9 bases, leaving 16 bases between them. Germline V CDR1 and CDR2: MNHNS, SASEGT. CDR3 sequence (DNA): TGTGCCAGCACCCTGTCTTTAGGGTGGCCCCAGCATTTT. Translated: CASTLSLGWPQHF.

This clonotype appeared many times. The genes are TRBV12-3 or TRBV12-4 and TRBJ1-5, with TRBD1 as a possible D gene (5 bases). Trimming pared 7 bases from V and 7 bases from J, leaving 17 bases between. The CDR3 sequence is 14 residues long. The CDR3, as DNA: TGTGCCAGCACCTTAAACGGGGCAGGCCAGCCCCAGCATTTT. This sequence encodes CASTLNGAGQPQHF.

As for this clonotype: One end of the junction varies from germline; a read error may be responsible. CDR3 sequence reads: CSARGLAGGFNEQSF. As DNA, the CDR3 is TGCAGTGCTAGGGGACTAGCGGGGGGCTTCAATGAGCAGTCCTTC. This chain links TRBV20-1 with TRBJ2-1; 15 positions match TRBD2. Germline V gene data show CDR1 as DFQATT and CDR2 as SNEGSKA (reference sequence). The CDR3 is made up of 15 amino acids.

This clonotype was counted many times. CDR3 coding DNA: TGTGCCAGCAGCCAAGTACGGGGGGAAGCTTTCTTT. Protein: CASSQVRGEAFF. The chain is built from TRBV3-1 and TRBJ1-1; D perhaps matches TRBD1 (5 bases). The CDR3 loop spans 12 amino acids. Germline CDR1 LGHDT, CDR2 YNNKEL (reference sequence). The V end lost 1 base, the J end lost 8 bases, and 8 bases lay between the germline ends.

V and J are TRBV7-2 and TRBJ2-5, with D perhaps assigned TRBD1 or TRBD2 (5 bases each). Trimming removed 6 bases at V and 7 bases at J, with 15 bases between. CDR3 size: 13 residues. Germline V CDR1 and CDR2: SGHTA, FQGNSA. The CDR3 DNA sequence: TGTGCCAGCAGTCCTACTAGTGGGGGGACCCAGTACTTC. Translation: CASSPTSGGTQYF.

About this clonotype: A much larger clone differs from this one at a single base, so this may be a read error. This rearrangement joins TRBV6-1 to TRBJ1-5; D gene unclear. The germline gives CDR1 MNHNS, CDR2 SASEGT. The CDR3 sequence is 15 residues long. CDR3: CAGSEFRWSNQPQHF. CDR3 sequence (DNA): TGTGCCGGCAGTGAATTCCGGTGGAGCAATCAGCCCCAGCATTTT.

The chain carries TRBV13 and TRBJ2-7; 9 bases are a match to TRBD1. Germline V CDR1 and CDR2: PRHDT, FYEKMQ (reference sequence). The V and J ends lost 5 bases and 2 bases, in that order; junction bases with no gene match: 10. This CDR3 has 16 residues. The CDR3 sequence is CASSGAGTGLTYEQYF. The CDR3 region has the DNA TGTGCCAGCAGCGGCGCCGGGACAGGGCTTACCTACGAGCAGTACTTC.

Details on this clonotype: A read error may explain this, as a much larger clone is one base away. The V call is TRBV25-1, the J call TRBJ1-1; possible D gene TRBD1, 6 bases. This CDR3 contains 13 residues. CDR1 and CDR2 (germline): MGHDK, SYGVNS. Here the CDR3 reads CASRGTSNTEASF. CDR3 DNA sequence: TGTGCCAGCAGGGGGACATCGAACACTGAAGCTTCCTTT.

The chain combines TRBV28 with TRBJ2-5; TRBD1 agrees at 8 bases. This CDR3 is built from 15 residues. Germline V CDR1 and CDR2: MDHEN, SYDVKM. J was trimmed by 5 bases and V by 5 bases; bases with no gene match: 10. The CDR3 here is CASSAQTTGGETQYF. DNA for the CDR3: TGTGCCAGCAGTGCCCAAACAACAGGGGGTGAGACCCAGTACTTC.

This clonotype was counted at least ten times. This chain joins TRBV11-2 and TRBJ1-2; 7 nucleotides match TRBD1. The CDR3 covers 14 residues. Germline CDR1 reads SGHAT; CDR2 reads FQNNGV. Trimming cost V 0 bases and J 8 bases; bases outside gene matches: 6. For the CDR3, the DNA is TGTGCCAGCAGCTTAGATAGGACAGGAGGCGGCTACACCTTC. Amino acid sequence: CASSLDRTGGGYTF.